The clone carrying this TCR beta chain was detected once. These data come from a study of blood T cell repertoires in COVID-19. TCRdb keeps only in-frame clones here, not all; method: immunoSEQ multiplex PCR. This table has 150,000 to 250,000 clones, less than 95% appearing once. This clonotype was sampled from a young man with COVID-19, enrolled during active disease. Specimen: peripheral blood.

The CDR3 coding sequence is TGCAGCGTTGGGGTTGACAGTTTGGGCTATGGCTACACCTTC. Its translation: CSVGVDSLGYGYTF. The chain has TRBV29-1 and TRBJ1-2, with a possible D match to TRBD1 (5 bases). The CDR3 length is 14 residues. The V gene lost 4 bases and the J gene lost 4 bases, with 16 bases spanning the gap. Per germline, CDR1 SQVTM and CDR2 ANQGSEA. The variable domain in full, with the rest retrieved from reference TRBV29-1 and TRBJ1-2, is SAVISQKPSRDICQRGTSLTIQCQVDSQVTMMFWYRQQPGQSLTLIATANQGSEATYESGFVIDKFPISRPNLTFSTLTVSNMSPEDSSIYLCSVGVDSLGYGYTFGSGTRLTVV.